This T cell receptor (beta chain) was obtained from a study of blood T cells in healthy people across ages. The study's findings and limits: The CMV status of each donor remained undetermined, and this could have confounded shifts in expanded clonotypes. More naive CD4+ cells and higher diversity marked long-lived donors relative to aged donors.

Trimming removed 7 bases from V and 5 bases from J, with 14 bases in between. CDR3 length: 14 amino acids. A J-beta primer mix and a sample-barcoded 5' primer were used in a second PCR of roughly 6 to 11 cycles. TCRdb reprocessed the 5' RACE reads via MiXCR and lists one record per CDR3 protein. The data contain about 290,000 distinct CDR3 sequences, roughly 27% of them singletons. Concerning this clonotype: Its specificity is not known.

Sequenced input: blood. This chain links TRBV12-3 or TRBV12-4 with TRBJ2-2; D not certain. The clonotype originates from a woman in her seventies in good health. The CDR3 here is CASNTAGRTGELFF. The CDR3 DNA reads TGTGCCAGCAACACGGCAGGAAGAACCGGGGAGCTGTTTTTT.